A single T cell receptor (beta chain) is shown here with its context. Clones were sequenced by immunoSEQ multiplex PCR, and TCRdb holds only the in-frame ones, with some missing. Here the sample spans 150,000 to 200,000 clones, about 86% being singletons. The sample originates from a study of blood T cell repertoires in COVID-19. This sequence originates from a woman aged 55-69 years with COVID-19, enrolled during active disease. The specimen was peripheral blood.

The CDR3 reads CASSFRGRDGYTF. DNA of the CDR3: TGTGCCAGCAGCTTCAGGGGGCGGGATGGCTACACCTTC. The chain uses TRBV5-4 and TRBJ1-2, with 8 bases matching TRBD1. Trimming at V came to 2 bases and at J to 6 bases, leaving 3 bases not matched to a gene. Germline-derived CDR1 and CDR2 are SGHNT and YYREEE (reference sequence). The CDR3 runs 13 residues.